Below are 2 T cell receptor beta chains sequenced from a single sample in a study of Graves' ophthalmopathy and Graves' hyperthyroidism. Researchers took RNA transcripts and amplified TCR beta CDR3 regions from them. HTBI primers served in a first-round RT-PCR, which a second-round multiplex PCR followed. TCRdb re-called the multiplex PCR reads through MiXCR, storing one row per CDR3 protein. Among about 16,000 distinct CDR3 sequences, roughly 46% were seen once, and the ten largest hold approximately 24%. The sequencing sample was made of peripheral blood. The receptors derive from a woman between 40 and 50 years old with stable Graves' hyperthyroidism.

This clonotype was seen only a few times. A read error is possible here, since a much larger clone lies one base away. The rearrangement links TRBV7-9 to TRBJ2-7, with D possibly being TRBD2 (5 bases). Germline V CDR1 and CDR2: SEHNR, FQNEAQ (reference sequence). The CDR3 spans 14 residues. The CDR3 DNA sequence: TGTGCCGGCAGCTCTGGACTGAATTTCTACGAGCAGTACTTC. Its protein product is CAGSSGLNFYEQYF.

This chain uses TRBV7-2 with TRBJ2-1; weak D call: TRBD2 (5 bases). Germline CDR1 and CDR2: SGHTA and FQGNSA. Trimming shortened V by 6 bases and J by 9 bases, and 15 bases separated the two germline ends. CDR3 length: 13 residues. CDR3: CASSGGLGSEQFF. CDR3 nucleotides: TGTGCCAGCAGTGGAGGATTGGGGAGTGAGCAGTTCTTC.